Below, one T cell receptor beta chain is given with its context. Its specificity is not known. The data are from a study of response to subunit inactivated influenza vaccine. Points from the study as a whole: Each seasonal influenza vaccination recruits few new T cells, the authors suggested.

A single record per CDR3 protein comes from TCRdb applying MiXCR to the RT-PCR reads. The sample has more than 450,000 distinct CDR3 sequences, roughly 8.2% seen once; the top ten hold over 10%. The specimen was PBMCs from blood, collected about 23 months after vaccination. The TCR originated in a man between 50 and 75 years old who received an inactivated influenza vaccine.

CDR3 region: CASSFGGKGYEQFF. The CDR3 coding sequence is TGTGCCAGCAGCTTCGGGGGGAAGGGTTATGAGCAGTTCTTC. The rearrangement joins TRBV11-3 to TRBJ2-1; 7 bases fit TRBD2. CDR1 and CDR2 (germline): SGHNT, YENEEA. CDR3 length equals 14 residues. V was pared by 3 bases and J by 8 bases, with 7 bases of the junction left unmatched.